These T cell receptor beta chains were read from a single sample in a study of identical twins. Each CDR3 protein is one row after TCRdb ran MiXCR on the 5' RACE reads. The table lists around 650,000 distinct CDR3 sequences, 7.1% of them singletons. These data were likewise used in another study, on yellow fever vaccine responses in identical twins.

Specimen: PBMCs. The receptor set was obtained from a woman aged 18 to 35 in good health. Each CDR3 is given with its conserved first and last residue. The D gene is left open where the match is weak. Expanded clones are given a class, and other clones once, few, many or no size at all.

D: TRBD1; J: TRBJ1-4; size: few; V: TRBV6-1; length: 14; CDR3: CASRRQGAAEKLFF
D: .; J: TRBJ2-7; size: many; V: TRBV18; length: 14; CDR3: CASSPDGTSYEQYF
D: TRBD1; J: TRBJ1-4; size: few; V: TRBV14; length: 15; CDR3: CASSRVDRGLKKLFF
D: TRBD1; J: TRBJ2-4; size: many; V: TRBV28; length: 15; CDR3: CASSRVDRDQNIQYF
D: TRBD2; J: TRBJ2-5; size: few; V: TRBV3-1; length: 16; CDR3: CASSQAGAGAGETQYF
D: .; J: TRBJ2-3; size: .; V: TRBV21-1; length: 17; CDR3: CASSKVFPVGLSDTQYF
D: .; J: TRBJ2-3; size: many; V: TRBV7-8; length: 16; CDR3: CASSLDGGISTDTQYF
D: .; J: TRBJ2-3; size: few; V: TRBV7-6; length: 16; CDR3: CASSLERRTDTDTQYF
D: .; J: TRBJ2-7; size: many; V: TRBV6-1; length: 11; CDR3: CASSLSGAGYF
D: TRBD2; J: TRBJ2-1; size: .; V: TRBV5-5; length: 16; CDR3: CASSPRAGVSYNEQFF
D: .; J: TRBJ1-5; size: few; V: TRBV27; length: 15; CDR3: CASSLGSAGNQPQHF
D: .; J: TRBJ2-7; size: .; V: TRBV12-3/TRBV12-4; length: 13; CDR3: CASRVDVTYEHYF
D: TRBD1; J: TRBJ2-1; size: .; V: TRBV25-1; length: 16; CDR3: CASSATGKSSYNEQFF
D: TRBD2; J: TRBJ2-2; size: .; V: TRBV5-6; length: 17; CDR3: CASSPASGGVNTGELFF
D: .; J: TRBJ2-7; size: .; V: TRBV6-6; length: 13; CDR3: CASRESGAYEQYF
D: .; J: TRBJ2-2; size: many; V: TRBV27; length: 14; CDR3: CASSQGQITGELFF
D: .; J: TRBJ1-2; size: .; V: TRBV7-9; length: 13; CDR3: CASSLGDPLGYTF
D: .; J: TRBJ1-2; size: few; V: TRBV20-1; length: 14; CDR3: CSARDRGLIDGYTF
D: TRBD2; J: TRBJ2-3; size: .; V: TRBV4-1; length: 18; CDR3: CASSQEPPLAGRTDTQYF
D: .; J: TRBJ2-6; size: .; V: TRBV29-1; length: 14; CDR3: CSATGADGANVLTF
D: .; J: TRBJ2-6; size: few; V: TRBV10-3; length: 16; CDR3: CAISGGPPSGANVLTF
D: .; J: TRBJ1-1; size: few; V: TRBV10-3; length: 14; CDR3: CAISEGTENTEAFF
D: .; J: TRBJ2-5; size: .; V: TRBV4-1; length: 15; CDR3: CASSPEPGPQETQYF
D: TRBD2; J: TRBJ2-1; size: many; V: TRBV4-2; length: 16; CDR3: CASSQDPGWGGNEQFF
D: .; J: TRBJ1-5; size: .; V: TRBV24-1; length: 11; CDR3: CATGSNQPQHF
D: .; J: TRBJ2-3; size: .; V: TRBV10-3; length: 14; CDR3: CASKREPSTDTQYF
D: .; J: TRBJ2-7; size: few; V: TRBV2; length: 13; CDR3: CASSEAARYEQYF